Shown below are 30 T cell receptor beta chains from a single sample sequenced in a study of response to subunit inactivated influenza vaccine. TCRdb itself ran the RT-PCR reads through MiXCR, one entry per CDR3 protein. The sample records 700,000 to 900,000 distinct CDR3 sequences, approximately 21% being singletons. The sequencing here drew on PBMCs from blood, taken around 5 days after vaccination. These receptors originate from a man aged 50 to 59 who received an inactivated influenza vaccine.

This clonotype has a count of ten or more. The chain recombines TRBV5-1 with TRBJ2-3; 8 bases agree with TRBD1. The V gene end was trimmed by 1 base and the J gene end by 0 bases; junction bases not matched to a gene: 4. The CDR3 is 16 residues long. The V gene's germline CDR1 is SGHRS and CDR2 YFSETQ. In nucleotides, the CDR3 is TGCGCCAGCAGCTTGAAAGGGGACAGGAGCACAGATACGCAGTATTTT. As protein: CASSLKGDRSTDTQYF.

This clonotype was seen ten or more times. The CDR3 bases are TGTGCCAGCAGTTTCTTAGTAGGGGATGAAAAACTGTTTTTT. Its protein product is CASSFLVGDEKLFF. The rearrangement joins TRBV28 to TRBJ1-4, with a weak D call TRBD1 (5 bases). V shed 3 bases and J shed 6 bases, with 11 bases lying between them. The CDR3 consists of 14 residues. Germline CDR1 and CDR2: MDHEN and SYDVKM.

CDR3: CASSFAQEGDEQFF. The CDR3 DNA is TGCGCCAGCAGCTTCGCACAGGAGGGGGATGAGCAGTTCTTC. The J gene is TRBJ2-1, the V gene TRBV5-1; D might be TRBD1 or TRBD2, each matching 6 bases. Trimming took 2 bases from V and 8 from J, leaving 14 bases between them. Per the germline V gene, CDR1 is SGHRS and CDR2 is YFSETQ. CDR3 length: 14 residues.

The CDR3 DNA follows: TGTGCCAGCAGTTCCTCGGGACAGGGTCCCTACGAGCAGTACTTC. This encodes CASSSSGQGPYEQYF. The J gene is TRBJ2-7, the V gene TRBV6-5; 9 nucleotides line up with TRBD1. J gave up 2 bases and V 4 bases, and 6 bases lay outside the gene matches. The CDR3 covers 15 residues. The germline CDR1 and CDR2 sequences are MNHEY and SVGAGI.

This clonotype was counted only a few times. The chain recombines TRBV12-3 or TRBV12-4 with TRBJ2-5; the D call may be TRBD1 or TRBD2 (5 bases each). The CDR3 extends over 14 amino acids. V was trimmed by 7 bases and J by 4 bases, leaving 16 bases between them. CDR3 sequence (DNA): TGTGCCAGCATAGCTACTCGAGGGGCAGAGACCCAGTACTTC. Translated: CASIATRGAETQYF.

V and J are TRBV18 and TRBJ2-1; D ambiguous. Germline CDR1 and CDR2: KGHSH and LQKENI. The CDR3 length is 18 residues. Between the trimmed V and J ends, which lost 1 base and 3 bases, there was a span of 19 bases. The CDR3 DNA reads TGTGCCAGCTCACCACGGGGTCGGTTGTCTACTTACTACAATGAGCAGTTCTTC. It codes for CASSPRGRLSTYYNEQFF.

The chain employs TRBV5-6 and TRBJ1-5; 10 bases align to TRBD1. CDR1 and CDR2 from the germline V gene are SGHDT and YYEEEE. The junction had 8 bases not matched to a gene; V was cut back by 0 bases and J by 8 bases. This CDR3 contains 16 residues. The CDR3 sequence is CASSLAGQGSWEPQHF. As DNA, the CDR3 is TGTGCCAGCAGCTTGGCGGGACAGGGGTCGTGGGAGCCCCAGCATTTT.

Comments on this clonotype: A read error may produce the germline difference seen at one junction end. The genes are TRBV12-3 or TRBV12-4 and TRBJ2-5, with D perhaps matching TRBD1 or TRBD2 (5 bases each). The CDR3 extends over 11 amino acids. CDR3 loop: CASTTNRDGDF. The CDR3 coding sequence is TGTGCCAGCACCACAAATCGGGACGGTGATTTC.

In this sample, this clonotype turned up a few times. The chain is built from TRBV9 and TRBJ2-3; 8 bases line up with TRBD1. Germline values: CDR1 SGDLS, CDR2 YYNGEE. This CDR3 is built from 18 residues. V shed 4 bases, J shed 0 bases, and the junction held 13 bases outside the gene matches. CDR3 nucleotide sequence: TGTGCCAGCAGCCCCCGTCCGGGACAGGCGACGAGCACAGATACGCAGTATTTT. It translates to CASSPRPGQATSTDTQYF.

The chain uses TRBV5-6 and TRBJ2-2; D is possibly TRBD2 (6 bases). This CDR3 contains 16 residues. CDR1 and CDR2 (germline): SGHDT, YYEEEE. V shed 4 bases and J shed 3 bases, with 16 bases lying between them. The CDR3 protein is CASSPEGPSYTGELFF. As DNA, the CDR3 is TGTGCCAGCAGCCCGGAGGGACCCTCTTACACCGGGGAGCTGTTTTTT. Together with reference TRBV5-6 and TRBJ2-2, the CDR3 gives the full variable domain: DAGVTQSPTHLIKTRGQQVTLRCSPKSGHDTVSWYQQALGQGPQFIFQYYEEEERQRGNFPDRFSGHQFPNYSSELNVNALLLGDSALYLCASSPEGPSYTGELFFGEGSRLTVL.

This clonotype showed up just a few times. V is TRBV20-1 and J is TRBJ1-5; D not certain. Germline assignment: CDR1 DFQATT and CDR2 SNEGSKA (reference sequence). V lost 1 base and J 2 bases, leaving 6 bases between the germline ends. The CDR3 totals 13 residues. DNA of the CDR3: TGCAGTGCTAGAGCCTCGGGCAATCAGCCCCAGCATTTT. Protein: CSARASGNQPQHF.

The chain carries TRBV2 and TRBJ2-1, with 10 bases matching TRBD2. The J segment lost 9 bases and the V segment lost 6 bases, leaving 14 bases of the junction unmatched. In germline, CDR1 is SNHLY, CDR2 FYNNEI. The CDR3 totals 16 residues. The CDR3 loop is CASSPPGLASGGEQFF. In DNA form, the CDR3 reads TGTGCCAGCAGCCCCCCGGGACTAGCGAGCGGGGGTGAGCAGTTCTTC.

This clonotype was picked up a small number of times. This chain connects TRBV27 to TRBJ1-3, with D possibly being TRBD1 (6 bases). The V gene's germline CDR1 is MNHEY and CDR2 SMNVEV (reference sequence). Trimming took 3 bases from V and 4 from J, leaving 10 bases between them. The CDR3 spans 14 residues. The DNA of the CDR3 is TGTGCCAGCAGTTTTACAGGGCTCGGAAACACCATATATTTT. Translating gives CASSFTGLGNTIYF.

Only a few counts were recorded for this clonotype. The V gene is TRBV4-2, the J gene TRBJ1-2; TRBD1 aligns across 9 bases. The CDR3 is 15 residues long. V gave up 3 bases and J gave up 3 bases; unmatched junction bases: 5. The germline CDR1 and CDR2 sequences are LGHNA and YNFKEQ. As DNA, the CDR3 is TGTGCCAGCAGCCAGGCGACAGGGGGGGACTATGGCTACACCTTC. As protein: CASSQATGGDYGYTF.

The chain carries TRBV20-1 and TRBJ1-3, with D maybe TRBD1 (5 bases). V lost 0 bases to trimming and J lost 0 bases, with 12 bases between them. The CDR3 consists of 16 residues. Germline CDR1 reads DFQATT; CDR2 reads SNEGSKA (reference sequence). CDR3: CSARDVRRGSGNTIYF. The CDR3 DNA is TGCAGTGCTAGAGATGTGCGGAGGGGCTCTGGAAACACCATATATTTT.

The V gene is TRBV5-5, the J gene TRBJ1-4; D ambiguous. Germline V CDR1 and CDR2: SGHKS, YYEKEE (reference sequence). V lost 2 bases to trimming and J lost 8 bases, with 13 bases between them. This CDR3 spans 14 amino acids. The CDR3 sequence: CASSFGPSEEKLFF. The CDR3 region has the DNA TGTGCCAGCAGCTTTGGCCCCTCCGAGGAAAAACTGTTTTTT.

The J gene is TRBJ2-1, the V gene TRBV6-2 or TRBV6-3, with 16 bases identical to TRBD2. This CDR3 spans 13 amino acids. Germline trimming cut 10 bases from V and 15 bases from J; bases unmatched to any gene: 9. The germline V gene encodes CDR1 MNHEY and CDR2 SVGEGT. This CDR3 reads CATSAGLAGGPFF. The CDR3 region has the DNA TGTGCCACCTCCGCGGGACTAGCGGGAGGGCCGTTCTTC.

V gene TRBV5-4 combines with J gene TRBJ2-5, with D unresolved. Per germline, CDR1 SGHNT and CDR2 YYREEE (reference sequence). V shed 4 bases and J shed 1 base, with 8 bases lying between them. This CDR3 has 13 amino acids. This chain's CDR3 is CASSSWAQETQYF. The CDR3 DNA follows: TGTGCCAGCAGCAGTTGGGCCCAAGAGACCCAGTACTTC.

This chain joins TRBV4-3 and TRBJ2-3; 9 bases agree with TRBD2. Germline assignment: CDR1 LGHNA and CDR2 YSLEER. The CDR3 runs 17 residues. Losses at the gene ends were 1 base for V and 0 bases for J; bases not matched to a gene: 5. Written as DNA, the CDR3 is TGCGCCAGCAGCCAAGGCGGGGGGGGGGCTAGCACAGATACGCAGTATTTT. Protein sequence: CASSQGGGGASTDTQYF.

This clonotype has a count of ten or more. The rearrangement joins TRBV5-6 to TRBJ2-5; D not resolved. This CDR3 contains 15 residues. Germline V gene data show CDR1 as SGHDT and CDR2 as YYEEEE. V lost 4 bases and J 3 bases, leaving 16 bases between the germline ends. The CDR3 sequence: CASSVLRRDKETQYF. Written as DNA, the CDR3 is TGTGCCAGCAGCGTGCTAAGAAGGGATAAAGAGACCCAGTACTTC.

This clonotype was seen a handful of times. The chain combines TRBV3-1 with TRBJ2-5; TRBD2 matches at 7 bases. Looked up from germline, CDR1 is LGHDT and CDR2 is YNNKEL (reference sequence). Trimming at V came to 9 bases and at J to 7 bases, leaving 5 bases not matched to a gene. The CDR3 spans 11 residues. The CDR3 reads CASWDYGTQYF. The CDR3 DNA follows: TGTGCCAGTTGGGACTACGGGACCCAGTACTTC.

This clonotype was seen a handful of times. This chain joins TRBV11-1 and TRBJ2-7; unclear D gene. Germline V CDR1 and CDR2: SGHAT, FQDESV (reference sequence). V was trimmed by 5 bases and J by 7 bases, leaving 15 bases between them. The CDR3 length is 13 residues. The CDR3 is CASSPRSSQEQYF. The CDR3 nucleotides read TGTGCCAGCAGCCCTCGGTCAAGTCAGGAGCAGTACTTC.

The V call is TRBV6-1, the J call TRBJ2-3, with 7 bases that match TRBD1. The length of the CDR3 is 15 residues. The germline V gene has CDR1 MNHNS and CDR2 SASEGT. After removal of 1 base from V and 3 bases from J, the junction contained 4 bases not matched to a gene. CDR3 residues: CASSEGQGVTDTQYF. For the CDR3, the DNA is TGTGCCAGCAGTGAAGGACAGGGAGTTACAGATACGCAGTATTTT.

This clonotype came up once. The chain combines TRBV21-1 with TRBJ1-5; the D segment call TRBD1 is taken from the table without a DNA check. TRBV21-1 is given as a pseudogene. The length of the CDR3 is 11 residues. The chain's CDR3 is CARGPLQPQHF. DNA for the CDR3: TGTGCCAGGGGGCCCCTGCAGCCCCAGCATTTT.

This clonotype was counted a few times. This sequence joins TRBV15 and TRBJ2-5; 10 bases are shared with TRBD2. Losses at the gene ends were 3 bases for V and 4 bases for J; bases not matched to a gene: 5. CDR1 and CDR2 from the germline V gene are LNHNV and YYDKDF (reference sequence). This CDR3 has 15 residues. CDR3 region: CATSSLAGEGETQYF. In DNA form, the CDR3 reads TGTGCCACCAGCAGTCTAGCGGGAGAAGGAGAGACCCAGTACTTC.

This clonotype was recorded a few times. The gene calls are TRBV6-2 or TRBV6-3 and TRBJ2-7; possibly TRBD1 or TRBD2 for D (6 bases each). CDR1 is MNHEY and CDR2 is SVGEGT in the germline V gene. The V gene lost 2 bases and the J gene lost 0 bases, with 17 bases spanning the gap. The CDR3 consists of 17 residues. CDR3 nucleotide sequence: TGTGCCAGCAGTTACAAGGTCTTGAGGGGGGACTCCTACGAGCAGTACTTC. This codes for CASSYKVLRGDSYEQYF.

The chain combines TRBV27 with TRBJ1-3, with D tentatively TRBD1 (5 bases). The CDR3 has 14 residues. V gave up 11 bases and J gave up 2 bases, with 16 bases separating them. CDR1 MNHEY and CDR2 SMNVEV come from the germline V gene (reference sequence). The CDR3 DNA reads TGTGCCCACTTGGGGGAAATGGCTGGAAACACCATATATTTT. Translation: CAHLGEMAGNTIYF.

This clonotype was seen a few times. The V and J genes are TRBV12-3 or TRBV12-4 and TRBJ1-5; D call uncertain. The V end lost 7 bases, the J end lost 1 base, and 8 bases lay between the germline ends. The CDR3 loop spans 13 amino acids. DNA for the CDR3: TGTGCCAGCACCTCCGGGAGCAATCAGCCCCAGCATTTT. It yields the protein CASTSGSNQPQHF.

This sequence joins TRBV11-2 and TRBJ2-5; 9 positions match TRBD1. This CDR3 comprises 16 residues. The V and J ends lost 3 bases and 1 base, in that order; junction bases with no gene match: 6. Germline V gene data show CDR1 as SGHAT and CDR2 as FQNNGV. CDR3 protein: CASSFGTGGSQETQYF. CDR3 nucleotide sequence: TGTGCCAGCAGCTTCGGTACAGGGGGCTCCCAAGAGACCCAGTACTTC. The full variable domain, its missing parts supplied by reference TRBV11-2 and TRBJ2-5, is EAGVAQSPRYKIIEKRQSVAFWCNPISGHATLYWYQQILGQGPKLLIQFQNNGVVDDSQLPKDRFSAERLKGVDSTLKIQPAKLEDSAVYLCASSFGTGGSQETQYFGPGTRLLVL.

This clonotype was seen only a few times. The rearrangement joins TRBV21-1 to TRBJ1-5; the table gives TRBD1 as D, unverified against the DNA. TRBV21-1 is given as a pseudogene. The CDR3 consists of 12 residues. CDR3 sequence reads: CAGGQGPGAQHF. As DNA, the CDR3 is TGTGCCGGGGGACAGGGACCTGGGGCCCAGCATTTT.